This is a list of T cell receptor beta chains from one sample in a study of technical replicates of blood from a handful of donors. Sequenced by immunoSEQ multiplex PCR; TCRdb stores in-frame clones only, minus some. The sample has about 83,000 clones, 90% to 95% seen once; the top ten hold around 0.25%. The source material was T cells isolated from PBMCs. These receptors were taken from a human donor in good health. Both conserved end residues are part of each CDR3. The D gene is left open where the match is weak. Clone size is not always given. Where it is, it says once, few, many or a class for expanded clones.

clone size,J gene,V gene,D gene,CDR3 DNA,CDR3 protein
.,TRBJ1-2,TRBV19,TRBD1,TGTGCCAGTAGTATCAGGGACAGGGAGAAGGGCTACACCTTC,CASSIRDREKGYTF
.,TRBJ1-1,TRBV4-1,.,TGCGCCAGCAGCCAAGATCCACAGGGGAACACTGAAGCTTTCTTT,CASSQDPQGNTEAFF
.,TRBJ2-3,TRBV27,TRBD2,TGTGCCAGCAGTCCTCTACTAGCGGGCACAGATACGCAGTATTTT,CASSPLLAGTDTQYF
once,TRBJ2-1,TRBV9,TRBD1,TGTGCCAGCAGCGTAGGTGGGACAGGGGGCACACAAAATGACAATGAGCAGTTCTTC,CASSVGGTGGTQNDNEQFF
.,TRBJ1-2,TRBV2,TRBD1,TGTGCCAGCAGTGAAAACAGGGGGCCGTGGGGCTACACCTTC,CASSENRGPWGYTF
.,TRBJ2-7,TRBV4-2,.,TGTGCCAGCAGCCAAGACTCGCAGGGGAGCTCCTACGAGCAGTACTTC,CASSQDSQGSSYEQYF
few,TRBJ2-1,TRBV20-1,.,TGCAGTGCCATCCTGACTAGGGGGCAGTTCTTC,CSAILTRGQFF
.,TRBJ2-5,TRBV5-1,.,TGCGCCAGCAGCTTGATGAACTTAGACCAAGAGACCCAGTACTTC,CASSLMNLDQETQYF
.,TRBJ1-2,TRBV28,TRBD1,TGTGCCAGCATCGGACAGGGGGCTTGGCGGACGTTGGGCTACACCTTC,CASIGQGAWRTLGYTF
.,TRBJ1-3,TRBV7-9,.,TGTGCCAGCAGCTTACAGGGGCCCTCTGGAAACACCATATATTTT,CASSLQGPSGNTIYF
.,TRBJ1-3,TRBV30,.,TGTGCCTGGAGTTATCGAAACACCATATATTTT,CAWSYRNTIYF
once,TRBJ2-1,TRBV5-4,.,TGTGCCAGCAGTTCCTCCCTAGTGGATGAGCAGTTCTTC,CASSSSLVDEQFF
.,TRBJ2-3,TRBV6-1,.,TGTGCCATACGACAGGACTCGACCACAGATACGCAGTATTTT,CAIRQDSTTDTQYF
.,TRBJ2-7,TRBV4-2,TRBD2,TGTGCCAGCAGCCAGTCTGCGCCTTACGGGGCTAGCGGATACGAGCAGTACTTC,CASSQSAPYGASGYEQYF
.,TRBJ2-7,TRBV28,.,TGTGCCAGCAGTTTCGCCGCGGCAAGCTCCTACGAGCAGTACTTC,CASSFAAASSYEQYF
.,TRBJ1-3,TRBV7-8,.,TGTGCCAGCAGCTTATCCCAGGGTATCTCTGGAAACACCATATATTTT,CASSLSQGISGNTIYF
.,TRBJ2-1,TRBV6-5,.,TGTGCCAGCAGTTATACAGGGACGCCTTACAATGAGCAGTTCTTC,CASSYTGTPYNEQFF
.,TRBJ1-5,TRBV28,TRBD1,TGTGCCAGCAGTCCTCCCGGACAGGGATTGTGGCAGCCCCAGCATTTT,CASSPPGQGLWQPQHF
.,TRBJ2-1,TRBV10-2,TRBD2,TGCGCCAGCAGTGCTAGCGGGAGTTTCGATGAGCAGTTCTTC,CASSASGSFDEQFF
.,TRBJ1-5,TRBV28,.,TGTGCCAGCAGTGAAGCGAGTCAGCCCCAGCATTTT,CASSEASQPQHF
.,TRBJ2-1,TRBV27,.,TGTGCCAGCAGTTTAACGGTAGACTACAATGAGCAGTTCTTC,CASSLTVDYNEQFF
.,TRBJ1-1,TRBV11-2,.,TGTGCCAGCAGCTTGTCCAGGGGTTTGGGTCGACCTGAAGCTTTCTTT,CASSLSRGLGRPEAFF
few,TRBJ1-2,TRBV30,.,TGTGCCTGGAGTGATGGTACACGGAGGAATGGCTACACCTTC,CAWSDGTRRNGYTF
.,TRBJ2-7,TRBV30,TRBD2,TGTGCCTGGAAGGAACAAGCGGGGGGGCTCTACGAGCAGTACTTC,CAWKEQAGGLYEQYF
.,TRBJ2-5,TRBV29-1,TRBD1,TGCAGCACCTTGGACAGGTGGGGCCAAGAGACCCAGTACTTC,CSTLDRWGQETQYF
.,TRBJ2-5,TRBV4-1,.,TGCGCCAGCAGCCAAGATCTCCAGGACTTCACGTACGGGTCCCAGTACTTC,CASSQDLQDFTYGSQYF
.,TRBJ2-5,TRBV5-4,TRBD1,TGTGCCAGCAGCCGGGGACAGGAGCAAGAGACCCAGTACTTC,CASSRGQEQETQYF
.,TRBJ1-2,TRBV29-1,.,TGCAGCGTTCGGGGGTCTGCCTATGGCTACACCTTC,CSVRGSAYGYTF
.,TRBJ1-3,TRBV5-1,.,TGCGCCAGCAGCCTCGTGGGGGCCATCTCTGGAAACACCATATATTTT,CASSLVGAISGNTIYF
.,TRBJ1-6,TRBV6-5,.,TGTGCCAGCAGTTACCGCGGAGGGAAGGGAGATTCACCCCTCCACTTT,CASSYRGGKGDSPLHF
.,TRBJ1-2,TRBV2,TRBD1,TGTGCCAGCAGTTCACGGGACAGCTATGGCTACACCTTC,CASSSRDSYGYTF
.,TRBJ1-2,TRBV4-1,TRBD1,TGCGCCAGCAGCCAAACTATTCCGGGACAGGTTCTAGCTAACTATGGCTACACCTTC,CASSQTIPGQVLANYGYTF
once,TRBJ2-7,TRBV5-1,TRBD1,TGCGCCAGCAGCTTGGGGGACAGCGGCCCCTACGAGCAGTACTTC,CASSLGDSGPYEQYF
.,TRBJ2-7,TRBV28,TRBD1,TGTGCCAGCAGTCTCCGTAGACCGACAGGGGGTAAGCAGTACTTC,CASSLRRPTGGKQYF
.,TRBJ1-3,TRBV30,TRBD1,TGTGCCTGGAGTCCTACAGGGGGCAATGGAAACACCATATATTTT,CAWSPTGGNGNTIYF
.,TRBJ2-5,TRBV11-2,.,TGTGCCAGCAGCTTAGTGATGACTGCGAGAGAGACCCAGTACTTC,CASSLVMTARETQYF
once,TRBJ1-5,TRBV28,TRBD1,TGTGCCAGCAGGGGGGGGACAGGGGAACTCAATCAGCCCCAGCATTTT,CASRGGTGELNQPQHF
.,TRBJ2-3,TRBV29-1,TRBD2,TGCAGCGTTGAATGGCGGGGGGATAGCACAGATACGCAGTATTTT,CSVEWRGDSTDTQYF
once,TRBJ1-2,TRBV5-5,.,TGTGCCAGCAGCCCCGAAGGGGGAAACTATGGCTACACCTTC,CASSPEGGNYGYTF
.,TRBJ2-7,TRBV28,.,TGTGCCAGCAGTTTAGGACCCGGGACTGGTGCCTACGAGCAGTACTTC,CASSLGPGTGAYEQYF
.,TRBJ2-5,TRBV19,TRBD2,TGTGCCAGTAGTATCGGGGGGAAGGTGACCCAGTACTTC,CASSIGGKVTQYF
.,TRBJ1-4,TRBV9,TRBD1,TGTGCCAGCAGCTCCGGGACAGACTATGCAACTAATGAAAAACTGTTTTTT,CASSSGTDYATNEKLFF
.,TRBJ1-6,TRBV18,.,TGTGCCAGCTCACCACCGGGGGGACCCTATAATTCACCCCTCCACTTT,CASSPPGGPYNSPLHF
.,TRBJ2-1,TRBV10-2,TRBD2,TGCGCCAGCAGTGGGACTAGGACTAGCGGACACAATGAGCAGTTCTTC,CASSGTRTSGHNEQFF
.,TRBJ1-6,TRBV4-2,.,TGTGCCAGCAGCCAGCCCACAGGGAAGGGGTCACCCCTCCACTTT,CASSQPTGKGSPLHF
once,TRBJ2-3,TRBV10-1,.,TGCGCCAGCAGTGAGTCGAGTCCCCCCGATACGCAGTATTTT,CASSESSPPDTQYF
.,TRBJ1-2,TRBV5-6,.,TGTGCCAGCAGCTTGAAGTCCAGGGGAGATGGCTACACCTTC,CASSLKSRGDGYTF
.,TRBJ1-2,TRBV11-2,.,TGTGCCAGCAGCCCATTGTCGGGCAGGGTTCTTGGCTACACCTTC,CASSPLSGRVLGYTF
.,TRBJ1-4,TRBV7-9,TRBD1,TGTGCCAGCAGCTTAGTACCGGGACAGGGCAATGAAAAACTGTTTTTT,CASSLVPGQGNEKLFF
.,TRBJ2-5,TRBV11-2,TRBD2,TGTGCCAGCAGCTTAGTAGGGGGTAGCGGGGAAGAGACCCAGTACTTC,CASSLVGGSGEETQYF
.,TRBJ1-2,TRBV11-3,TRBD1,TGTGCCAGCAGCTTAGATTCGTCTTCGCAGGGGGCTATTGGGTATGGCTACACCTTC,CASSLDSSSQGAIGYGYTF
.,TRBJ1-3,TRBV14,.,TGTGCCAGCAGCCAAGAACCGGGAACCATATATTTT,CASSQEPGTIYF
.,TRBJ2-3,TRBV5-8,.,TGTGCCAGCAGCTTGGGGGGAGCGAGGCAGACAGATACGCAGTATTTT,CASSLGGARQTDTQYF
few,TRBJ1-1,TRBV28,.,TGTGCCAGCATCCTGCAGGGGATGAACACTGAAGCTTTCTTT,CASILQGMNTEAFF
once,TRBJ1-5,TRBV2,.,TGTGCCAGCAGTGAGAGTTCAGGGTTGAACAATCAGCCCCAGCATTTT,CASSESSGLNNQPQHF
.,TRBJ1-1,TRBV2,TRBD1,TGTGCCAGCACTCCGACAGGGGTGGTCTCTGAAGCTTTCTTT,CASTPTGVVSEAFF
.,TRBJ1-1,TRBV10-3,TRBD1,TGTGCCATCAGCAGACAGGGACTGAACACTGAAGCTTTCTTT,CAISRQGLNTEAFF
.,TRBJ2-1,TRBV6-5,.,TGTGCCAGCAGTCCACTAGGCAATATGCAGTTCTTC,CASSPLGNMQFF
.,TRBJ1-4,TRBV7-9,.,TGTGCCAGCAGCTCCTACGATGATGAAAAACTGTTTTTT,CASSSYDDEKLFF